This T cell receptor beta chain was retrieved from a study of cytomegalovirus exposure and HLA in healthy donors. Study conclusions and caveats: The study listed around 150 cytomegalovirus-associated TCR beta chains. A later analysis found first-cohort TCR clusters tended to co-occur in the 130 or so validation repertoires. For cytomegalovirus status, the classifier reportedly gave diagnoses with high specificity and sensitivity. Through in vitro validation, a few CMV-associated chains were shown to be specific for CMV antigens.

Of note for this clone: Its antigen is not identified.

Trimming removed 3 bases from V and 4 bases from J; junction bases left unmatched: 7. The CDR3 has 15 amino acids. Germline values: CDR1 LGHNA, CDR2 YSLEER. The assay was immunoSEQ multiplex PCR, and TCRdb's table has in-frame clones only and misses some. Among roughly 200,000 clones, around nine tenths were seen once, and the ten largest hold 7.2%. This TCR came from a young man in good health and CMV-seropositive. This chain joins TRBV4-3 and TRBJ2-7; 9 nucleotides line up with TRBD1. Sequencing was done on a sample of PBMCs. The CDR3 spells CASSQFPGQGYEQYF. As DNA, the CDR3 is TGCGCCAGCAGCCAGTTCCCGGGACAGGGTTACGAGCAGTACTTC.